The rows below give T cell receptor beta chains drawn from one sample of a study of PD-1 blockade in mismatch repair-deficient tumors. TCRdb's copy holds only in-frame clones and misses some; the assay was immunoSEQ multiplex PCR. The repertoire consists of 35,000 to 45,000 clones, with 70% to 90% occurring once and the leading ten covering under 5%. The sequences come from peripheral blood, collected around 76 weeks after starting pembrolizumab. All receptors derive from an adult with mismatch repair-deficient cancer. Both conserved end residues are part of each CDR3. D genes are given only for firm matches. Rows give clone size only sometimes, using once, few, many, or a class for an expanded clone.

13	TRBV27	NA	TRBJ1-1	NA	TGTGCCAGCAGTTTAGGGACTTCCACTGAAGCTTTCTTT	CASSLGTSTEAFF
17	TRBV6-1	NA	TRBJ1-2	NA	TGTGCCAGCAGTGAAAATCCCCCCGGGGACGTAGGCTATGGCTACACCTTC	CASSENPPGDVGYGYTF
14	TRBV9	NA	TRBJ1-1	NA	TGTGCCAGCACCCCGGGACGGCCGAACACTGAAGCTTTCTTT	CASTPGRPNTEAFF
16	TRBV5-8	NA	TRBJ2-4	NA	TGTGCCAGCAGCTTGGGACGGAGCCTAGCCAAAAACATTCAGTACTTC	CASSLGRSLAKNIQYF
17	TRBV15	TRBD2	TRBJ2-1	NA	TGTGCCACCAGCGTAAACGTCCGGGACTACCTTATCGATGAGCAGTTCTTC	CATSVNVRDYLIDEQFF
18	TRBV19	TRBD2	TRBJ2-1	NA	TGTGCCAGTAGTATATCTTTCGGGACTAGCGGGAGGAGCAATGAGCAGTTCTTC	CASSISFGTSGRSNEQFF
16	TRBV4-1	TRBD2	TRBJ2-5	NA	TGCGCCAGCAGCCAAAGAAGAGCGGGAGATAAGGAGACCCAGTACTTC	CASSQRRAGDKETQYF
14	TRBV6-1	TRBD2	TRBJ2-7	NA	TGTGCCAGCAGTCAACAGCGGGACCGATACGAGCAGTACTTC	CASSQQRDRYEQYF
13	TRBV6-6	NA	TRBJ1-5	NA	TGTGCCAGCAGTTACTATGCAACCCAGCCCCAGCATTTT	CASSYYATQPQHF
17	TRBV9	TRBD2	TRBJ2-3	NA	TGTGCCAGCAGCGCCCGGGACTACACCGCTAGCACAGATACGCAGTATTTT	CASSARDYTASTDTQYF
14	TRBV18	TRBD2	TRBJ2-7	few	TGTGCCAGCTCACCATCGGGCGGGAGGGACGAGCAGTACTTC	CASSPSGGRDEQYF
15	TRBV9	NA	TRBJ2-1	NA	TGTGCCAGCAGCGCTACCGTAGGCTCCTACAATGAGCAGTTCTTC	CASSATVGSYNEQFF
13	TRBV9	NA	TRBJ2-7	NA	TGTGCCAGCAGCGTAGTCTTTGGGGGCGAGCAGTACTTC	CASSVVFGGEQYF
16	TRBV5-1	TRBD2	TRBJ2-7	NA	TGCGCCAGCAGCTCCTCTAGCGGGAGGGCGATAGGAGAGCAGTACTTC	CASSSSSGRAIGEQYF
13	TRBV10-1	TRBD2	TRBJ2-5	NA	TGCGCCAGCAGTTTCAGCGGGAAAGAGACCCAGTACTTC	CASSFSGKETQYF
12	TRBV7-2	NA	TRBJ2-7	few	TGTGCCAGCAGCGCAGGGGGGTACGAGCAGTACTTC	CASSAGGYEQYF
16	TRBV4-3	NA	TRBJ2-2	NA	TGCGCCAGCAGCCAAGAAGGGGCAGCCAAGTCCGGGGAGCTGTTTTTT	CASSQEGAAKSGELFF
15	TRBV5-1	TRBD2	TRBJ2-1	NA	TGCGCCAGCAGCTTGGCCAGCGGGAGGATAAATGAGCAGTTCTTC	CASSLASGRINEQFF
15	TRBV5-1	TRBD2	TRBJ2-1	NA	TGCGCCAGCAGCCACAGGAGCGGGAGTTACAATGAGCAGTTCTTC	CASSHRSGSYNEQFF
16	TRBV10-3	NA	TRBJ2-4	NA	TGTGCCATCAGTGATGTCCGGGGTCTAGCCAAAAACATTCAGTACTTC	CAISDVRGLAKNIQYF
14	TRBV11-2	NA	TRBJ2-7	NA	TGTGCCAGCAGCTTAGGTATACAGGGTTCCGAGCAGTACTTC	CASSLGIQGSEQYF
14	TRBV7-2	NA	TRBJ2-1	NA	TGTGCCAGCAGCTTATCCCTAGCTCACAATGAGCAGTTCTTC	CASSLSLAHNEQFF
14	TRBV7-2	TRBD2	TRBJ2-1	NA	TGTGCCAGCAGCTTTGCTAGCGGGAATGGTGAGCAGTTCTTC	CASSFASGNGEQFF
14	TRBV5-1	NA	TRBJ1-2	NA	TGCGCCAGCAGCCTATCTCAGCAAAACTATGGCTACACCTTC	CASSLSQQNYGYTF
14	TRBV7-9	TRBD1	TRBJ2-7	NA	TGTGCCAGCAGCGGGGGACAGCCCGCCTACGAGCAGTACTTC	CASSGGQPAYEQYF
15	TRBV27	TRBD2	TRBJ2-1	NA	TGTGCCAGCAAGGGAAGCGGGAGGGCCTCCAATGAGCAGTTCTTC	CASKGSGRASNEQFF
14	TRBV5-4	NA	TRBJ1-2	NA	TGTGCCAGCAGTTACCCCGTCGCGGGCTATGGCTACACCTTC	CASSYPVAGYGYTF
16	TRBV7-9	TRBD1	TRBJ2-2	NA	TGTGCCAGCAGCCTACCCGGGACAGCCCGCACCGGGGAGCTGTTTTTT	CASSLPGTARTGELFF
17	TRBV4-1	TRBD2	TRBJ2-2	NA	TGCGCCAGCAGGTTAAATCCGACTAGCCGGTACACCGGGGAGCTGTTTTTT	CASRLNPTSRYTGELFF
15	TRBV4-3	NA	TRBJ2-4	NA	TGCGCCAGCAGCGTTCGCGGGACCACGGGAGACATTCAGTACTTC	CASSVRGTTGDIQYF
16	TRBV5-6	NA	TRBJ2-6	NA	TGTGCCAGCAGCGACCTAAGGGGCTCTGGGGCCAACGTCCTGACTTTC	CASSDLRGSGANVLTF
13	TRBV19	NA	TRBJ2-4	NA	TGTGCCACCGAAGGGGAGGTCAAAAACATTCAGTACTTC	CATEGEVKNIQYF
13	TRBV7-2	NA	TRBJ2-2	NA	TGTGCCAGCATCTCTACCCGGCCCGGGGAGCTGTTTTTT	CASISTRPGELFF
15	TRBV6-6	TRBD2	TRBJ2-3	NA	TGTGCCAGCAGTTTGGGACTAGCGGACACAGATACGCAGTATTTT	CASSLGLADTDTQYF
15	TRBV7-2	NA	TRBJ2-1	NA	TGTGCCAGCAGCACGTTCCCGAGGGGGAACAATGAGCAGTTCTTC	CASSTFPRGNNEQFF
14	TRBV7-8	NA	TRBJ2-3	few	TGTGCCAGCAGCTTCGGACAGGAGGGCGGTACGCAGTATTTT	CASSFGQEGGTQYF
13	TRBV6-1	TRBD1	TRBJ1-5	few	TGTGCCAGCGTGCAGGGGGCCTATCAGCCCCAGCATTTT	CASVQGAYQPQHF
15	TRBV7-7	NA	TRBJ2-1	once	TGTGCTAGCAGCTTAGATCAGGGGTCCTACAATGAGCAGTTCTTC	CASSLDQGSYNEQFF
14	TRBV25-1	TRBD2	TRBJ2-7	NA	TGTGCCAGCAGTGACCTAGCGGGAGGGTACGAGCAGTACTTC	CASSDLAGGYEQYF
14	TRBV6-5	TRBD1	TRBJ1-1	NA	TGTGCCAGCAGGATGGAGACAGGGGTCACTGAAGCTTTCTTT	CASRMETGVTEAFF
13	TRBV10-1	NA	TRBJ1-2	NA	TGCGCCAGCAGTGAGTCCACCCCCTATGGCTACACCTTC	CASSESTPYGYTF
14	TRBV7-9	TRBD1	TRBJ1-5	NA	TGTGCCAGCAGCACGTCACAGGGGAATCAGCCCCAGCATTTT	CASSTSQGNQPQHF